The 28 T cell receptor beta chains in this list originate from one sample, sequenced in a study of blood T cell repertoires in COVID-19. TCRdb's copy holds only in-frame clones and misses some; the assay was immunoSEQ multiplex PCR. In the table there are about 370,000 clones, 80% to 90% of which are singletons. Material for sequencing was peripheral blood. All receptors come from a woman aged 25 to 39 with COVID-19, enrolled during active disease.

On this clone itself: Relative to the germline gene, one junction end is altered; a read error may explain this. This sample also contains other DNA sequences that code for the same CDR3. The chain uses TRBV6-2 or TRBV6-3 and TRBJ2-7, with D hard to call. The CDR3 covers 11 residues. Germline V lookup: CDR1 MNHEY, CDR2 SVGEGT. The CDR3 DNA reads TGTGCCAGCAGTCACTCCTACGAGCAGTACTTC. Translating it yields CASSHSYEQYF.

This clone was seen only a few times. This sample also contains other DNA sequences that code for the same CDR3. The CDR3 DNA reads as TGCGCCAGCAGCTTGGCAGGGAACACTGAAGCTTTCTTT. Amino acid sequence: CASSLAGNTEAFF. This rearrangement joins TRBV5-1 to TRBJ1-1, with D unclear. CDR1 and CDR2 from the germline V gene are SGHRS and YFSETQ. Trimming removed 0 bases from V and 1 base from J, with 4 bases in between. The CDR3 sequence is 13 residues long.

The chain couples TRBV28 to TRBJ2-7, with D maybe TRBD2 (6 bases). Trimming shortened V by 3 bases and J by 2 bases, and 14 bases separated the two germline ends. Per the germline V gene, CDR1 is MDHEN and CDR2 is SYDVKM. The CDR3 has 15 residues. CDR3 amino acids: CASSFSLAGTYEQYF. The CDR3 nucleotides read TGTGCCAGCAGTTTCTCCCTCGCGGGAACCTACGAGCAGTACTTC.

The J gene is TRBJ2-2, the V gene TRBV6-5, with a possible D match to TRBD2 (6 bases). Deletions cut 6 bases from V and 0 bases from J, with 11 bases between. Looked up from germline, CDR1 is MNHEY and CDR2 is SVGAGI. This CDR3 comprises 15 residues. CDR3 protein: CASSILAANTGELFF. CDR3 nucleotide sequence: TGTGCCAGCAGCATTTTAGCGGCGAACACCGGGGAGCTGTTTTTT.

The CDR3 region is CASSPPARGARFGNQPQHF. In DNA, the CDR3 is TGTGCCAGTAGCCCTCCCGCCAGGGGGGCAAGGTTCGGCAATCAGCCCCAGCATTTT. The rearrangement uses TRBV19 and TRBJ1-5, with 7 bases fitting TRBD1. The CDR3 spans 19 residues. V lost 6 bases and J lost 2; bases outside the gene matches: 19. The germline V gene has CDR1 LNHDA and CDR2 SQIVND (reference sequence).

The rearrangement joins TRBV6-5 to TRBJ2-2; maybe TRBD2 (6 bases). CDR1 is MNHEY and CDR2 is SVGAGI in the germline V gene. The CDR3 runs 13 residues. V was shortened by 4 bases and J by 4 bases, with 7 bases between the two germline ends. The chain's CDR3 is CASSFSGTGELFF. The CDR3 coding sequence is TGTGCCAGCAGTTTTAGCGGCACCGGGGAGCTGTTTTTT.

V gene TRBV18 combines with J gene TRBJ1-5; 7 bases line up with TRBD1. The CDR3 is 19 residues long. V lost 3 bases to trimming and J lost 6 bases; unmatched junction nucleotides: 20. CDR1 is KGHSH and CDR2 is LQKENI in the germline V gene. CDR3 in amino acids: CASSPPRQGPNQGGQPQHF. The CDR3 DNA follows: TGTGCCAGCTCACCCCCCCGCCAGGGGCCGAATCAGGGGGGTCAGCCCCAGCATTTT.

The rearrangement links TRBV5-4 to TRBJ2-2; TRBD1 matches at 7 bases. V lost 4 bases to trimming and J lost 1 base; unmatched junction nucleotides: 4. The CDR3 is 15 residues long. Germline CDR1 is SGHNT and CDR2 is YYREEE (reference sequence). CDR3 DNA sequence: TGTGCCAGCAGCATAAGACAGGGGAACACCGGGGAGCTGTTTTTT. Translated, it gives CASSIRQGNTGELFF.

The chain combines TRBV5-4 with TRBJ1-2; TRBD1 agrees at 9 bases. Germline CDR1 reads SGHNT; CDR2 reads YYREEE (reference sequence). The trim removed 2 bases at V and 5 bases at J, leaving 7 bases unmatched. The CDR3 covers 15 residues. DNA of the CDR3: TGTGCCAGCAGCTTTCCGACAGGGGGGGCGTATGGCTACACCTTC. This translates into CASSFPTGGAYGYTF.

This sequence joins TRBV3-1 (or the pseudogene TRBV3-2) and TRBJ2-6, with D unclear. The germline V gene has CDR1 LGHDT and CDR2 YNNKEL (reference sequence). V was shortened by 0 bases and J by 3 bases, with 18 bases between the two germline ends. The CDR3 sequence is 19 residues long. CDR3 in amino acids: CASSQESTPRSYGANVLTF. The DNA of the CDR3 is TGTGCCAGCAGCCAAGAGTCCACCCCCAGATCGTATGGGGCCAACGTCCTGACTTTC.

CDR3 DNA sequence: TGTGCCAGCAGTTGGGGAGATCAGCCCCAGCATTTT. It specifies CASSWGDQPQHF. The J gene is TRBJ1-5, the V gene TRBV6-5; D is uncertain. Germline V gives CDR1 MNHEY, CDR2 SVGAGI. The CDR3 is made up of 12 amino acids. Trimming took off 4 bases at V and 5 bases at J, with 6 bases between the two ends.

The J gene is TRBJ2-7, the V gene TRBV7-9; D call uncertain. Trimming cost V 1 base and J 5 bases, with 9 bases left between them. This CDR3 contains 13 residues. Germline-derived CDR1 and CDR2 are SEHNR and FQNEAQ (reference sequence). The DNA for the CDR3 is TGTGCCAGCAGCTTAGGGCAGATCAACGAGCAGTACTTC. Translated, it gives CASSLGQINEQYF.

V and J are TRBV4-3 and TRBJ2-7; 7 bases agree with TRBD1. V lost 2 bases and J lost 4; bases outside the gene matches: 11. The length of the CDR3 is 16 residues. Germline V gene sequence: CDR1 LGHNA, CDR2 YSLEER. CDR3 sequence: CASSQILTTGYYEQYF. CDR3 in DNA: TGCGCCAGCAGCCAAATTCTAACGACAGGGTATTACGAGCAGTACTTC.

The J gene is TRBJ2-3, the V gene TRBV24-1, with 10 nucleotides matching TRBD1. There are 17 residues in the CDR3. CDR1 and CDR2 from the germline V gene are KGHDR and SFDVKD. V lost 5 bases and J lost 3; bases outside the gene matches: 10. The CDR3 bases are TGTGCCACCAGTGCTTCGTTCGGGACAGGGGTGACAGATACGCAGTATTTT. This translates into CATSASFGTGVTDTQYF.

The chain is built from TRBV27 and TRBJ2-3, with unresolved D. CDR3 length equals 15 residues. The germline V gene has CDR1 MNHEY and CDR2 SMNVEV (reference sequence). Trimming stripped 5 bases from V and 2 bases from J, with 14 bases between. The CDR3, as DNA: TGTGCCAGCAGTCGCCTAGTCGGTTACACAGATACGCAGTATTTT. It yields the protein CASSRLVGYTDTQYF.

This rearrangement joins TRBV14 to TRBJ2-3; 7 bases align to TRBD2. The trim removed 4 bases at V and 2 bases at J, leaving 15 bases unmatched. The V gene's germline CDR1 is SGHDN and CDR2 FVKESK. The CDR3 is made up of 18 amino acids. The DNA of the CDR3 is TGTGCCAGCAGCCCCGAAAGCGGGGCCGAGGCGTACACAGATACGCAGTATTTT. Translating gives CASSPESGAEAYTDTQYF. Looking up the rest from reference TRBV14 and TRBJ2-3 gives the full variable domain: EAGVTQFPSHSVIEKGQTVTLRCDPISGHDNLYWYRRVMGKEIKFLLHFVKESKQDESGMPNNRFLAERTGGTYSTLKVQPAELEDSGVYFCASSPESGAEAYTDTQYFGPGTRLTVL.

The chain joins TRBV6-5 to TRBJ2-7; perhaps TRBD2 as D (5 bases). V was clipped by 7 bases and J by 3 bases, with 13 bases between them. The CDR3 covers 13 residues. CDR1 and CDR2 from the germline V gene are MNHEY and SVGAGI. CDR3 residues: CASTPPGVYEQYF. For the CDR3, the DNA is TGTGCCAGCACCCCGCCCGGGGTCTACGAGCAGTACTTC.

The CDR3 is CASSPGLAGGRQETQYF. The CDR3 DNA follows: TGCGCCAGCAGCCCGGGACTAGCGGGAGGGAGGCAAGAGACCCAGTACTTC. The J gene is TRBJ2-5, the V gene TRBV5-1; 16 nucleotides line up with TRBD2. The CDR3 is made up of 17 amino acids. Germline CDR1 SGHRS, CDR2 YFSETQ. V shed 4 bases and J 2 bases; nucleotides not matched to a gene: 5.

For this clone: The sample has other DNA sequences that encode this CDR3 too. The CDR3 loop reads CASSLAGSTDTQYF. In DNA form, the CDR3 reads TGTGCCAGCAGTTTGGCGGGTAGCACAGATACGCAGTATTTT. V usage is TRBV28 and J usage is TRBJ2-3, with a tentative D call TRBD2 (5 bases). CDR1 and CDR2 from the germline V gene are MDHEN and SYDVKM. Deletions cut 3 bases from V and 0 bases from J, with 7 bases between. The CDR3 runs 14 residues.

The chain couples TRBV24-1 to TRBJ2-2; D might be TRBD2 (5 bases). Trimming took 0 bases from V and 5 from J, leaving 12 bases between them. In germline, CDR1 is KGHDR, CDR2 SFDVKD. CDR3 size: 16 residues. The CDR3 nucleotides read TGTGCCACCAGTGATTTGGGGCCCTCGGGGACCGGGGAGCTGTTTTTT. Residues: CATSDLGPSGTGELFF.

This clone was seen only a few times. The rearrangement uses TRBV2 and TRBJ2-6; TRBD1 aligns across 7 bases. Germline assignment: CDR1 SNHLY and CDR2 FYNNEI. V was pared by 5 bases and J by 3 bases, with 4 bases of the junction left unmatched. The CDR3 length is 15 residues. CDR3 protein: CASSNRGFGANVLTF. The CDR3 bases are TGTGCCAGCAGTAACAGGGGCTTTGGGGCCAACGTCCTGACTTTC. Filled out from reference TRBV2 and TRBJ2-6, the complete variable domain reads EPEVTQTPSHQVTQMGQEVILRCVPISNHLYFYWYRQILGQKVEFLVSFYNNEISEKSEIFDDQFSVERPDGSNFTLKIRSTKLEDSAMYFCASSNRGFGANVLTFGAGSRLTVL.

The rearrangement links TRBV6-6 to TRBJ2-2; possibly TRBD1 for D (6 bases). CDR1 and CDR2 (germline): MNHNY, SVGAGI (reference sequence). The CDR3 is 16 residues long. With 1 base removed from V and 2 bases from J, the gap between germline ends came to 11 bases. The CDR3 region is CASSYWGTLNTGELFF. The DNA for the CDR3 is TGTGCCAGCAGTTACTGGGGGACACTTAACACCGGGGAGCTGTTTTTT.

This chain connects TRBV5-6 to TRBJ1-6; 10 bases line up with TRBD1. With 4 bases clipped from V and 9 bases from J, the junction kept 7 bases outside the gene matches. Germline CDR1 is SGHDT and CDR2 is YYEEEE. The CDR3 runs 15 residues. CDR3 region: CASSRGTGVGSPLHF. In nucleotides, the CDR3 is TGTGCCAGCAGCCGGGGGACAGGGGTAGGTTCACCCCTCCACTTT.

This chain uses TRBV12-3 or TRBV12-4 with TRBJ1-1; D unclear. The CDR3 spans 13 residues. Trimming removed 2 bases from V and 8 bases from J, with 12 bases in between. CDR3 in amino acids: CASSLRGRREAFF. CDR3 in DNA: TGTGCCAGCAGTTTAAGAGGCCGAAGGGAAGCTTTCTTT.

Regarding this clone: The junction shows a germline mismatch at one end, possibly a read error. This chain links TRBV9 with TRBJ1-5; D may be TRBD1 (6 bases). The CDR3 runs 14 residues. Germline CDR1 is SGDLS and CDR2 is YYNGEE. CDR3 residues: CTSSVEGGPQPQHF. The CDR3 DNA is TGTACCAGCAGCGTCGAGGGGGGGCCTCAGCCCCAGCATTTT. Based on the CDR3 plus reference TRBV9 and TRBJ1-5, the full variable domain is DSGVTQTPKHLITATGQRVTLRCSPRSGDLSVYWYQQSLDQGLQFLIQYYNGEERAKGNILERFSAQQFPDLHSELNLSSLELGDSALYFCTSSVEGGPQPQHFGDGTRLSIL.

The V and J genes are TRBV28 and TRBJ2-1, with D tentatively TRBD1 (5 bases). V shed 6 bases and J shed 7 bases, with 19 bases lying between them. Germline V gene data show CDR1 as MDHEN and CDR2 as SYDVKM. This CDR3 spans 15 amino acids. The CDR3 region is CASRPGRERANEQFF. In nucleotides, the CDR3 is TGTGCCAGCAGGCCCGGCAGGGAAAGGGCTAATGAGCAGTTCTTC.

This clone was observed a few times. V and J are TRBV6-1 and TRBJ1-5; 7 positions match TRBD1. The CDR3 has 14 residues. Per the germline V gene, CDR1 is MNHNS and CDR2 is SASEGT. Unmatched junction bases numbered 5, after V lost 3 bases and J lost 6 bases. Written as DNA, the CDR3 is TGTGCCAGCAGTGATGAGGGGGCGAGTCAGCCCCAGCATTTT. It codes for CASSDEGASQPQHF.

The rearrangement joins TRBV15 to TRBJ2-5, with TRBD1 as a possible D gene (6 bases). V lost 1 base to trimming and J lost 2 bases, with 20 bases between them. The CDR3 runs 18 residues. Germline CDR1 LNHNV, CDR2 YYDKDF (reference sequence). CDR3 in amino acids: CATSRAPPTGQPQETQYF. CDR3 nucleotides: TGTGCCACCAGCAGAGCCCCCCCGACGGGACAACCACAAGAGACCCAGTACTTC.